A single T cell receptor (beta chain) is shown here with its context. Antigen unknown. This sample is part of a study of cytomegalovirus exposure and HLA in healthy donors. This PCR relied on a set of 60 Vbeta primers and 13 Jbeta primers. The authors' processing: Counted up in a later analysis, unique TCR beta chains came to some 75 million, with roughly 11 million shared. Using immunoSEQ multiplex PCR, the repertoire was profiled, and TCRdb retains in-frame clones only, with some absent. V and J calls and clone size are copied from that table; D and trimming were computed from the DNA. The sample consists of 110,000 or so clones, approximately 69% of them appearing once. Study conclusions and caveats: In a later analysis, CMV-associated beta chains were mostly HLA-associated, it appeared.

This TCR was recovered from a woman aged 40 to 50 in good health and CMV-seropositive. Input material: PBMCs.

Here the CDR3 DNA reads TGTGCCAGCAGCTTGTCCACAGGTAATCAGCCCCAGCATTTT. Protein product: CASSLSTGNQPQHF. V is TRBV5-6 and J is TRBJ1-5; TRBD1 is a possible D gene (5 bases). CDR3 length: 14 amino acids. Germline CDR1 SGHDT, CDR2 YYEEEE. Trimming removed 1 base at V and 4 bases at J, with 9 bases between.